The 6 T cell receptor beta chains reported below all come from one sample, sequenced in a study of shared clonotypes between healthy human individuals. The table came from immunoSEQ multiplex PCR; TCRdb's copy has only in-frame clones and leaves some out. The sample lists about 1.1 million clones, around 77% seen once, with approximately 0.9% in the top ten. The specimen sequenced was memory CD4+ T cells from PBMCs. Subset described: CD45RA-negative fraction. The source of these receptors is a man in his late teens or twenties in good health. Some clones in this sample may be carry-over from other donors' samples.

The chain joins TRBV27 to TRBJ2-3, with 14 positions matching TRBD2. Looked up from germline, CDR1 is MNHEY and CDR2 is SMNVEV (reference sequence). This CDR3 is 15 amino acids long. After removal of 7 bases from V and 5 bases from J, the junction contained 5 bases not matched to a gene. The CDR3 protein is CASMGLAGAKDTQYF. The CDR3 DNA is TGTGCCAGCATGGGACTAGCGGGAGCTAAAGATACGCAGTATTTT.

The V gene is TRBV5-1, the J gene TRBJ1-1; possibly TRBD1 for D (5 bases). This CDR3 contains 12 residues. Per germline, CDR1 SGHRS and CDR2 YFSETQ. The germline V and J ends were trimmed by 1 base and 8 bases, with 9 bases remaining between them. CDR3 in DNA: TGCGCCAGCAGCTTGTCCGGGACGGAAGCTTTCTTT. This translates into CASSLSGTEAFF.

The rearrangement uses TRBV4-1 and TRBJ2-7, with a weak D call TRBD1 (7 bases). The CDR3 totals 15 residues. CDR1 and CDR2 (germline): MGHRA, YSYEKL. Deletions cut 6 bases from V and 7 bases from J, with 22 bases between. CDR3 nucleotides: TGCGCCAGCAGTACGGGGCAGGGGTCAGGGGGGGAGCAGTACTTC. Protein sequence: CASSTGQGSGGEQYF.

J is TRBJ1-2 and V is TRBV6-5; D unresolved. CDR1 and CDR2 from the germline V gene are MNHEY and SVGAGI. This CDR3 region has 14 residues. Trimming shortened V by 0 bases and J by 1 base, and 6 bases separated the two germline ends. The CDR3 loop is CASSYSAYNYGYTF. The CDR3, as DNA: TGTGCCAGCAGTTACTCAGCCTATAACTATGGCTACACCTTC.

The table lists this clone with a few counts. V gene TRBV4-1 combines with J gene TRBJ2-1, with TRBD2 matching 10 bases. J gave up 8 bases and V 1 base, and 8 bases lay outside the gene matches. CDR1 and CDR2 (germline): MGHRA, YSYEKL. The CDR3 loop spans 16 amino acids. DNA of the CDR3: TGCGCCAGCAGCCAAGGGGCAGCGGGAGGGTGGTATGAGCAGTTCTTC. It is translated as CASSQGAAGGWYEQFF.

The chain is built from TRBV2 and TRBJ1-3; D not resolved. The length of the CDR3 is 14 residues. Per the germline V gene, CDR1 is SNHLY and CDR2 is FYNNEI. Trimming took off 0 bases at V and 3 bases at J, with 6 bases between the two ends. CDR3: CASSEAIDGNTIYF. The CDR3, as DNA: TGTGCCAGCAGTGAAGCGATAGATGGAAACACCATATATTTT.